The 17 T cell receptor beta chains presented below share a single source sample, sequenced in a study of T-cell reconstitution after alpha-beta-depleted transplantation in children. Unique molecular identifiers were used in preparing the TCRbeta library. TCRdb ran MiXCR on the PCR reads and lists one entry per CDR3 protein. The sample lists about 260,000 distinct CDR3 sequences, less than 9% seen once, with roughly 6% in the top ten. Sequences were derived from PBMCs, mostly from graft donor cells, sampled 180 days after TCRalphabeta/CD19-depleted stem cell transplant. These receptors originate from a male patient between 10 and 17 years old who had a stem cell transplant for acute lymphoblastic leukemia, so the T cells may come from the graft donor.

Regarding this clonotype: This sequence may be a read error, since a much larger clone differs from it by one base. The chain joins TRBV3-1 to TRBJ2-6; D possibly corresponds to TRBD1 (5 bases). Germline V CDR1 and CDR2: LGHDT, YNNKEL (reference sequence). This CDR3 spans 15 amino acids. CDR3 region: CATSRQSSGANVLTF. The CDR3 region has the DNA TGTGCCACCAGCCGACAGAGCTCTGGGGCCAACGTCCTGACTTTC.

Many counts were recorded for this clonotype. As DNA, the CDR3 is TGCAGCGTTGGGAGGGGGAACACCGGGGAGCTGTTTTTT. Translated, it gives CSVGRGNTGELFF. The chain is built from TRBV29-1 and TRBJ2-2; possible D gene TRBD2, 6 bases. The V and J ends lost 4 bases and 1 base respectively, with 7 bases between them. The CDR3 consists of 13 residues. Per the germline V gene, CDR1 is SQVTM and CDR2 is ANQGSEA.

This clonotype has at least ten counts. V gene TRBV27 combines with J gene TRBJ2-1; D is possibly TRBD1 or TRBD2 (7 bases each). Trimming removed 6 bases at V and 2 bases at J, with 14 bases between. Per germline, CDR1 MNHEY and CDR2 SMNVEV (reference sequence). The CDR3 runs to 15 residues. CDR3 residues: CASSPGGGAYNEQFF. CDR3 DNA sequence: TGTGCCAGCAGCCCAGGGGGGGGGGCCTACAATGAGCAGTTCTTC.

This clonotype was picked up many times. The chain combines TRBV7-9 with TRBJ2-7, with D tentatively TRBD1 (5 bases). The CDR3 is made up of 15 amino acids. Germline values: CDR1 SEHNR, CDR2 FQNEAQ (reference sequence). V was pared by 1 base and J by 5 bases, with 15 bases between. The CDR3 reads CASSLVAGFRDEQYF. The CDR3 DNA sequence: TGTGCCAGCAGCTTAGTAGCAGGGTTCAGGGACGAGCAGTACTTC.

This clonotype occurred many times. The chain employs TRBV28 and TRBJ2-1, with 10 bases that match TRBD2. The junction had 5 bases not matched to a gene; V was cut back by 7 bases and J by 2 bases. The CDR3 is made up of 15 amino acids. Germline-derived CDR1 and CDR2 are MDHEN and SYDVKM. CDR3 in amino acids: CASKGSGRPYNEQFF. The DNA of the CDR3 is TGTGCCAGCAAAGGTAGCGGGAGGCCCTACAATGAGCAGTTCTTC.

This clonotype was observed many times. The CDR3: CASSLRMGARGEKLFF. CDR3 DNA sequence: TGTGCCAGCAGCCTTAGGATGGGGGCACGGGGTGAAAAACTGTTTTTT. The V and J genes are TRBV7-9 and TRBJ1-4; maybe TRBD1 (6 bases). Trimming removed 5 bases at V and 7 bases at J, with 20 bases between. The CDR3 runs 16 residues. Germline V gene data show CDR1 as SEHNR and CDR2 as FQNEAQ (reference sequence).

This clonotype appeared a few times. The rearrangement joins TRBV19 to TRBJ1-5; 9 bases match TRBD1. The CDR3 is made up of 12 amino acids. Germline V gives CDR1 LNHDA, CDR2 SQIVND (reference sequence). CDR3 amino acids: CAAGTGSQPQHF. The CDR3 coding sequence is TGTGCAGCGGGGACAGGGAGTCAGCCCCAGCATTTT.

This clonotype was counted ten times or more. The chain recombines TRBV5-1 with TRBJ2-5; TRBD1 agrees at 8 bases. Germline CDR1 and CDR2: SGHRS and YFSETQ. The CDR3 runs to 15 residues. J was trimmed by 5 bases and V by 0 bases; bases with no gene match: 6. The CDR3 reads CASSLGDRGMETQYF. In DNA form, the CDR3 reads TGCGCCAGCAGCTTGGGAGACAGGGGAATGGAGACCCAGTACTTC.

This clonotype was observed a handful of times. The CDR3 nucleotides read TGTGCCAGCAGATCGGACAGGGCTTTAGGAGAGACCCAGTACTTC. It specifies CASRSDRALGETQYF. The chain carries TRBV5-5 and TRBJ2-5; the match to TRBD1 covers 8 bases. The germline CDR1 and CDR2 sequences are SGHKS and YYEKEE (reference sequence). The ends lost 5 bases at V and 4 bases at J; junction bases unmatched: 10. The CDR3 consists of 15 residues.

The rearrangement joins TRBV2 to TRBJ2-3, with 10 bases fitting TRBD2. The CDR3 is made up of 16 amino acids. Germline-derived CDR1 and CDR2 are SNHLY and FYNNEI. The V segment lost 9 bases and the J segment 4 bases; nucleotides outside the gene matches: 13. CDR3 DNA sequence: TGTGCCAGTTGGGAATTATTAGCGGGGGGTCCAGATACGCAGTATTTT. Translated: CASWELLAGGPDTQYF. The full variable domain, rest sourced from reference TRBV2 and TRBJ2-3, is EPEVTQTPSHQVTQMGQEVILRCVPISNHLYFYWYRQILGQKVEFLVSFYNNEISEKSEIFDDQFSVERPDGSNFTLKIRSTKLEDSAMYFCASWELLAGGPDTQYFGPGTRLTVL.

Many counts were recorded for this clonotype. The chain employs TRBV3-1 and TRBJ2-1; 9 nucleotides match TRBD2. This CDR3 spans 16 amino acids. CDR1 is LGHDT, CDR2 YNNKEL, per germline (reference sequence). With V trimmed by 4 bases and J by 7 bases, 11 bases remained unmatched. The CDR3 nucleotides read TGTGCCAGCAGCCTCTTTGGGTTAGCGGGAGAGAATGAGCAGTTCTTC. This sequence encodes CASSLFGLAGENEQFF.

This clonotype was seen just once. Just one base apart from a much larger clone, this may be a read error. The CDR3 DNA reads TGTGCCATCGATGAGACTCCTGAAAACACCATATATTTT. Translated, it gives CAIDETPENTIYF. This chain connects TRBV10-3 to TRBJ1-3; D gene uncertain. The V and J ends lost 8 bases and 6 bases respectively, with 14 bases between them. The CDR3 is made up of 13 amino acids. Germline-derived CDR1 and CDR2 are ENHRY and SYGVKD.

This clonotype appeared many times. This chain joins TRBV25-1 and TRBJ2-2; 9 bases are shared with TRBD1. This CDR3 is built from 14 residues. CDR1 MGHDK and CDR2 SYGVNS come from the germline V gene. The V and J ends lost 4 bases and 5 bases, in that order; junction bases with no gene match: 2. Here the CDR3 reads CASSGTGVTGELFF. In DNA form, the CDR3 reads TGTGCCAGCAGTGGGACAGGGGTGACCGGGGAGCTGTTTTTT.

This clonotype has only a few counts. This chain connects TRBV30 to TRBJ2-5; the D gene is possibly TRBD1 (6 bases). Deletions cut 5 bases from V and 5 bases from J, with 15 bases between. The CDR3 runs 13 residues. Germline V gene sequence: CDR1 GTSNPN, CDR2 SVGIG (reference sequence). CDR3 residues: CAWGRGLWETQYF. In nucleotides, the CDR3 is TGTGCCTGGGGAAGGGGGTTGTGGGAGACCCAGTACTTC.

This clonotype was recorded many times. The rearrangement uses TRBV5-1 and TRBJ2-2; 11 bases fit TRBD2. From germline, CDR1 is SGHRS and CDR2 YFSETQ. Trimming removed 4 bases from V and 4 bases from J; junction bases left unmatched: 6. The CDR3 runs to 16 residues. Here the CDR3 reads CASSHGLAGSTGELFF. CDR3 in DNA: TGCGCCAGCAGCCACGGACTAGCGGGCTCCACCGGGGAGCTGTTTTTT.

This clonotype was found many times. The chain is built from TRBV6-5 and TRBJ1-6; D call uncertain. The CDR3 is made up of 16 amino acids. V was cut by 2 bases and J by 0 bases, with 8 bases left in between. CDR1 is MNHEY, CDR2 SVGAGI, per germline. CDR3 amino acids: CASSYDLSSYNSPLHF. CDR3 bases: TGTGCCAGCAGTTACGACCTCAGCTCCTATAATTCACCCCTCCACTTT.

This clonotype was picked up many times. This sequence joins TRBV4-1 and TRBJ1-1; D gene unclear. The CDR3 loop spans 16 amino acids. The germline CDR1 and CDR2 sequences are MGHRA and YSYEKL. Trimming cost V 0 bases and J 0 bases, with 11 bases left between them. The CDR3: CASSQDEGSMNTEAFF. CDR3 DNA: TGCGCCAGCAGCCAAGATGAAGGGTCCATGAACACTGAAGCTTTCTTT.